This is a list of T cell receptor beta chains from one sample in a study of response to subunit inactivated influenza vaccine. MiXCR, applied by TCRdb to the RT-PCR reads, yields one record per CDR3 protein. Of 590,000 or so distinct CDR3 sequences in the sample, 12% to 15% were seen once. The material was PBMCs from blood, obtained around two weeks before vaccination. Source of these receptors: a man between 45 and 60 years old who received an inactivated influenza vaccine. Each CDR3 is given with its conserved first and last residue. D genes are given only for firm matches. Expanded clones are given a class, and other clones once, few, many or no size at all.

D gene,clone size,V gene,J gene,CDR3 DNA,CDR3 protein
.,many,TRBV4-1,TRBJ2-2,TGCGCCAGCAGCCAAGTTGCGCGCACCGGGGAGCTGTTTTTT,CASSQVARTGELFF
TRBD2,.,TRBV19,TRBJ2-1,TGTGCCAGTAGTGTCTTCCAGCGGGGGGGCGTTAATGAGCAGTTCTTC,CASSVFQRGGVNEQFF
.,.,TRBV7-8,TRBJ2-5,TGTGCCTCAAGCTGGGGAAGGACGGAGACCCAGTACTTC,CASSWGRTETQYF
.,many,TRBV6-1,TRBJ2-1,TGTGCCAGCAGTAAGACAGATTACAATGAGCAGTTCTTC,CASSKTDYNEQFF
.,.,TRBV20-1,TRBJ2-7,TGCAGTGCTAGTGGGTCTAGCCGATCCTACGAGCAGTACTTC,CSASGSSRSYEQYF
TRBD2,.,TRBV20-1,TRBJ2-2,TGCAGTGCACTCCAGGGAGGGGGGGAGCTGTTTTTT,CSALQGGGELFF
.,.,TRBV4-3,TRBJ1-6,TGCGCCAGCAGCCAAGATGGGAATTCACCCCTCCACTTT,CASSQDGNSPLHF
TRBD2,.,TRBV20-1,TRBJ2-1,TGCAGTGCTCCTTCTAGCGGGAGTTTGAGGTACAATGAGCAGTTCTTC,CSAPSSGSLRYNEQFF
.,many,TRBV12-3/TRBV12-4,TRBJ2-3,TGTGCCAGCACCTCGACCGGGACCGTCAGCACAGATACGCAGTATTTT,CASTSTGTVSTDTQYF
.,few,TRBV15,TRBJ2-7,TGTGCCACCAGCAGAGTTACAGGCAATACGAAGCAGTACTTC,CATSRVTGNTKQYF